These T cell receptor beta chains were read from a single sample in a study of cytomegalovirus exposure and HLA in healthy donors. Profiled with immunoSEQ multiplex PCR; TCRdb holds only in-frame clones, not every one. Of some 120,000 clones listed, approximately 77% were seen once; the top ten hold around 1.8%. Sequenced: PBMCs. The receptors derive from a man aged 18 to 30 in good health and CMV-seronegative. Each CDR3 is given with its conserved first and last residue. A D gene is named only where the DNA matches it firmly. Not every row has a clone size; where given, it reads once, few, many or a size class.

abundance	d_gene	j_gene	v_gene	CDR3nt	CDR3aa
NA	NA	TRBJ1-1	TRBV9	TGTGCCAGCAGCGTAGGTCAGATCGGGGGCACTGAAGCTTTCTTT	CASSVGQIGGTEAFF
NA	NA	TRBJ2-7	TRBV25-1	TGTGCCAGCAGTGAATTAGTCTTGGGGGCCGAGCAGTACTTC	CASSELVLGAEQYF
few	NA	TRBJ1-5	TRBV27	TGTGCCAGCAGTTTCGACAGGAGCAATCAGCCCCAGCATTTT	CASSFDRSNQPQHF
NA	NA	TRBJ2-2	TRBV7-9	TGTGCCAGCAGCTTTCGGGACACCGGGGAGCTGTTTTTT	CASSFRDTGELFF
NA	NA	TRBJ1-6	TRBV6-1	TGTGCCAGCAGTGACAGGGGCGCTTCGAGTTCACCCCTCCACTTT	CASSDRGASSSPLHF
NA	TRBD2	TRBJ2-1	TRBV6-6	TGTGCCAGCAGTTACGCGGGGGTGATGAATGAGCAGTTCTTC	CASSYAGVMNEQFF
few	NA	TRBJ1-2	TRBV10-3	TGTGCCATCAGTGAGTTCCCTTCCACTGGCGGGACTAACTATGGCTACACCTTC	CAISEFPSTGGTNYGYTF
once	NA	TRBJ2-7	TRBV5-6	TGTGCCAGCAGCTTGGTCCCAGGTGGCCTCGAGCAGTACTTC	CASSLVPGGLEQYF
NA	NA	TRBJ1-3	TRBV5-1	TGCGCCAGCAGCTCGTCGGGACAAGGCACCATATATTTT	CASSSSGQGTIYF
NA	NA	TRBJ2-7	TRBV5-8	TGTGCCAGCAGCTCCCTACAGGCCTCTTGGGGATACGAGCAGTACTTC	CASSSLQASWGYEQYF
few	TRBD2	TRBJ2-2	TRBV9	TGTGCCAGCAGCGTAGCTGCTAGCGGGGGATGGAACACCGGGGAGCTGTTTTTT	CASSVAASGGWNTGELFF
NA	TRBD1	TRBJ2-4	TRBV7-9	TGTGCCAGCAGCCCCGGACAGGGGGTAGCCAAAAACATTCAGTACTTC	CASSPGQGVAKNIQYF
NA	NA	TRBJ1-5	TRBV6-1	TGTGCCAGCAGCATTAGGCCGGGTAGCAATCAGCCCCAGCATTTT	CASSIRPGSNQPQHF
NA	NA	TRBJ2-6	TRBV7-6	TGTGCCAGCAGCTTACAGGCAACCCCTGGGGCCAACGTCCTGACTTTC	CASSLQATPGANVLTF
NA	NA	TRBJ2-7	TRBV5-1	TGCGCCAGCAGCCGAGGCGGCGGCTCCTACGAGCAGTACTTC	CASSRGGGSYEQYF
NA	TRBD2	TRBJ2-3	TRBV9	TGTGCCAGCAGCGTAGGGCGGGGGGCCACAGATACGCAGTATTTT	CASSVGRGATDTQYF
NA	TRBD1	TRBJ1-1	TRBV6-6	TGTGCCAGCAGTTACTCGAGGGGGCCGAACACTGAAGCTTTCTTT	CASSYSRGPNTEAFF